This note documents a single T cell receptor beta chain sequence. The antigen it recognizes is unknown. Base qualities are not recorded, but no much larger clone differs from it by a single base. The CDR3 measures 13 amino acids from cysteine to phenylalanine. Just CDR3 DNA is preserved here, 39 bases in frame from base 1. For CDR1 and CDR2, the germline V gene lists SGHTA and FQGNSA. V and J lose 5 bases and 0 bases, and a span of 8 bases separates them. The data stem from a study of T cell repertoires in cytomegalovirus infection (dated by TCRdb to the late 2010s). General notes on the study: Donor HLA type was relevant to the analysis, as public TCR beta signatures indicated carriage of CMV infection together with the matching HLA type.

What the work shows at the level of the full study, not this receptor alone: The ex vivo response was dominated by HLA-C-restricted CMV-specific TCR beta clonotypes, and the single most frequent clonotype in two of eight donors was supplied by these HLA-C-restricted clonotypes. Carriers of CMV infection plus the relevant HLA type were discriminated by the cumulative frequency of public TCR beta family members in the study cohort and in an independent roughly 370-donor cohort.

The sequencing machine was an Illumina HiSeq 1500. TCRdb redid the processing of the public reads, applying fastp at Q25 and MiXCR, and retained in-frame beta chains. All rows with the same CDR3 protein become a single entry with the most common DNA and genes. The sample data list approximately 400,000 distinct CDR3 sequences, and under 40% of these were observed just once. Approximately 13% of the sample comes from the top ten. The sequence derives from a human donor in good health (CMV status not recorded). Some clones in this sample may be carry-over from other donors' samples. This chain is built from TRBV7-2 and TRBJ2-7; no D segment can be confidently identified. The sequenced sample was PBMCs. In nucleotide form, the sequence is TGTGCCAGCAGCCCCCCGATCTCCTACGAGCAGTACTTC. This is translated as CASSPPISYEQYF.